These 24 T cell receptor beta chains originate from one sample sequenced in a study of shared clonotypes between healthy human individuals. The repertoire was sequenced with immunoSEQ multiplex PCR; TCRdb's copy has only in-frame clones and lacks some. The sample contains more than 2 million clones, 95% of which appear only once. Sequenced: naive CD4+ T cells sorted from blood. Described subset: CD45RA+ positively selected. The receptors were gathered from a man between 18 and 35 years old in good health.

This clone appeared a single time. This chain uses TRBV12-5 with TRBJ2-5, with 10 bases lining up with TRBD2. J was trimmed by 4 bases and V by 1 base; bases with no gene match: 3. Germline CDR1 LGHNT, CDR2 FRNRAP. There are 15 residues in the CDR3. The CDR3 is CASGLAVAGGETQYF. DNA for the CDR3: TGTGCTAGTGGTTTGGCCGTAGCGGGAGGAGAGACCCAGTACTTC.

The CDR3 sequence is CASSGKGDQPQHF. The CDR3 DNA is TGTGCCAGCAGTGGGAAGGGGGATCAGCCCCAGCATTTT. The gene calls are TRBV6-6 and TRBJ1-5, with D perhaps TRBD1 (6 bases). Germline V gives CDR1 MNHNY, CDR2 SVGAGI (reference sequence). The CDR3 is 13 residues long. Trimming took 5 bases from V and 5 from J, leaving 10 bases between them.

The rearrangement links TRBV6-1 to TRBJ2-3; the D gene is possibly TRBD1 (7 bases). The germline CDR1 and CDR2 sequences are MNHNS and SASEGT. Between the trimmed V and J ends, which lost 6 bases and 3 bases, there was a span of 13 bases. This CDR3 is built from 14 residues. The CDR3 DNA reads TGTGCCAGCAGAGTAGCGGACAGGACAGATACGCAGTATTTT. Its protein product is CASRVADRTDTQYF.

The chain recombines TRBV28 with TRBJ1-5; 12 positions match TRBD1. J gave up 7 bases and V 10 bases, and 8 bases lay outside the gene matches. Germline CDR1 MDHEN, CDR2 SYDVKM. The CDR3 has 14 amino acids. The CDR3 is CATTSGQGAQPQHF. In nucleotides, the CDR3 is TGTGCCACCACCTCGGGACAGGGGGCGCAGCCCCAGCATTTT.

This clone appeared once. The rearrangement uses TRBV19 and TRBJ1-5; D is unresolved. The V end was cut by 9 bases, the J end by 0 bases, with 9 bases between. The germline V gene has CDR1 LNHDA and CDR2 SQIVND (reference sequence). This CDR3 is built from 13 residues. CDR3 DNA sequence: TGTGCCAGCAAGGACGGTAGCAATCAGCCCCAGCATTTT. This translates into CASKDGSNQPQHF.

The rearrangement links TRBV18 to TRBJ2-1, with TRBD2 matching 7 bases. V gave up 6 bases and J gave up 13 bases; unmatched junction bases: 12. The CDR3 consists of 13 residues. Per germline, CDR1 KGHSH and CDR2 LQKENI. The CDR3 here is CASSPGGTTPQFF. CDR3 bases: TGTGCCAGCTCTCCGGGGGGTACTACGCCTCAGTTCTTC.

A remark on this clone: Other DNA sequences in the sample encode the same CDR3. The chain employs TRBV30 and TRBJ1-1; 8 bases align to TRBD1. Germline CDR1 GTSNPN, CDR2 SVGIG (reference sequence). The CDR3 loop spans 13 amino acids. With 3 bases clipped from V and 3 bases from J, the junction kept 3 bases outside the gene matches. The CDR3 region has the DNA TGTGCCTGGAGAAGACAGGGGTACACTGAAGCTTTCTTT. Translating it yields CAWRRQGYTEAFF.

V usage is TRBV7-9 and J usage is TRBJ2-7; D is unclear. Germline CDR1 reads SEHNR; CDR2 reads FQNEAQ (reference sequence). The CDR3 is made up of 12 amino acids. The ends were cut back, 3 bases at V and 5 bases at J, with 8 bases in the middle. In DNA, the CDR3 is TGTGCCAGCAGCTTGGTAGCTGACGAGCAGTACTTC. Protein product: CASSLVADEQYF. The full variable domain, its missing parts supplied by reference TRBV7-9 and TRBJ2-7, is DTGVSQNPRHKITKRGQNVTFRCDPISEHNRLYWYRQTLGQGPEFLTYFQNEAQLEKSRLLSDRFSAERPKGSFSTLEIQRTEQGDSAMYLCASSLVADEQYFGPGTRLTVT.

Regarding this clone: The same CDR3 is also encoded by other DNA sequences in this sample. The rearrangement links TRBV9 to TRBJ1-5, with D unclear. Looked up from germline, CDR1 is SGDLS and CDR2 is YYNGEE. V was shortened by 0 bases and J by 3 bases, with 7 bases between the two germline ends. The CDR3 is made up of 14 amino acids. DNA for the CDR3: TGTGCCAGCAGCGTAGCTGGAAACAATCAGCCCCAGCATTTT. This gives the protein CASSVAGNNQPQHF.

The V call is TRBV18, the J call TRBJ2-7; possibly TRBD1 for D (5 bases). Germline CDR1 is KGHSH and CDR2 is LQKENI. The CDR3 runs 15 residues. Trimming cost V 2 bases and J 2 bases, with 13 bases left between them. In DNA form, the CDR3 reads TGTGCCAGCTCACCAGGGGCCCTATACACCTACGAGCAGTACTTC. Protein product: CASSPGALYTYEQYF.

This clone was seen just once. Other DNA variants within this sample encode the same CDR3. J is TRBJ1-1 and V is TRBV30; 11 bases match TRBD1. The CDR3 totals 13 residues. After removal of 4 bases from V and 5 bases from J, the junction contained 3 bases not matched to a gene. Germline values: CDR1 GTSNPN, CDR2 SVGIG (reference sequence). In DNA, the CDR3 is TGTGCCTGGACCCGGGACAGGGGGACTGAAGCTTTCTTT. This codes for CAWTRDRGTEAFF.

This chain connects TRBV18 to TRBJ2-1; D not resolved. The CDR3 is made up of 13 amino acids. Trimming removed 0 bases from V and 9 bases from J, with 9 bases in between. CDR1 and CDR2 (germline): KGHSH, LQKENI. Written as DNA, the CDR3 is TGTGCCAGCTCACCACCTGCTGTCAGTGAGCAGTTCTTC. Protein product: CASSPPAVSEQFF.

The rearrangement uses TRBV18 and TRBJ2-1, with TRBD2 identical over 9 bases. There are 15 residues in the CDR3. V dropped 1 base and J dropped 5; count of bases not matched to a gene: 3. Germline CDR1 reads KGHSH; CDR2 reads LQKENI. The CDR3 nucleotides are TGTGCCAGCTCACCACGAGTAGCGGGGGACAATGAGCAGTTCTTC. Translation gives CASSPRVAGDNEQFF.

The chain joins TRBV11-2 to TRBJ1-2; D gene uncertain. Trimming pared 0 bases from V and 2 bases from J, leaving 7 bases between. The CDR3 length is 14 residues. Germline values: CDR1 SGHAT, CDR2 FQNNGV. CDR3 nucleotide sequence: TGTGCCAGCAGCTTAGATTGGGAGAACTATGGCTACACCTTC. Translated, it gives CASSLDWENYGYTF.

The table lists this clone with a count of one. The V call is TRBV10-3, the J call TRBJ2-2; the match to TRBD1 covers 9 bases. The germline CDR1 and CDR2 sequences are ENHRY and SYGVKD. The CDR3 is 15 residues long. V was clipped by 5 bases and J by 3 bases; unmatched bases: 4. For the CDR3, the DNA is TGTGCCATCAGTCGGACAGGGGAGGACACCGGGGAGCTGTTTTTT. It codes for CAISRTGEDTGELFF.

This clone has a single count. This sequence joins TRBV19 and TRBJ1-4, with 7 bases identical to TRBD1. Germline V CDR1 and CDR2: LNHDA, SQIVND (reference sequence). The CDR3 runs to 14 residues. The V gene end was trimmed by 7 bases and the J gene end by 4 bases; junction bases not matched to a gene: 6. The chain's CDR3 is CASIGDSSNEKLFF. CDR3 nucleotides: TGTGCCAGTATCGGGGACAGTAGTAATGAAAAACTGTTTTTT.

J is TRBJ1-4 and V is TRBV30; 7 bases line up with TRBD1. The germline V gene has CDR1 GTSNPN and CDR2 SVGIG (reference sequence). Trimming cost V 2 bases and J 5 bases; bases outside gene matches: 5. This CDR3 contains 14 residues. The CDR3 nucleotides are TGTGCCTGGAGTTGGGGGACAGAAAATGAAAAACTGTTTTTT. It is translated as CAWSWGTENEKLFF.

The V and J genes are TRBV4-3 and TRBJ2-2, with 12 bases that match TRBD2. Germline-derived CDR1 and CDR2 are LGHNA and YSLEER. This CDR3 comprises 18 residues. V lost 0 bases to trimming and J lost 6 bases; unmatched junction nucleotides: 8. The CDR3 reads CASSQEGLSSGRAGELFF. CDR3 coding DNA: TGCGCCAGCAGCCAAGAGGGGCTGTCTAGCGGGAGGGCCGGGGAGCTGTTTTTT.

The chain uses TRBV7-8 and TRBJ2-3; 8 bases map to TRBD2. V lost 2 bases, J lost 7 bases, and 11 bases stayed unmatched. CDR1 SGHVS and CDR2 FQNEAQ come from the germline V gene. The CDR3 contains 16 residues. CDR3 sequence: CASSLLMAGGPHTQYF. The DNA for the CDR3 is TGTGCCAGCAGCTTATTGATGGCGGGAGGTCCCCATACGCAGTATTTT.

J is TRBJ1-5 and V is TRBV19, with D maybe TRBD1 (5 bases). Trimming took 7 bases from V and 0 from J, leaving 19 bases between them. The CDR3 consists of 17 residues. Per the germline V gene, CDR1 is LNHDA and CDR2 is SQIVND (reference sequence). CDR3 nucleotides: TGTGCCAGTACCTCCGAAAGGGGACCTTATAGCAATCAGCCCCAGCATTTT. This codes for CASTSERGPYSNQPQHF.

The J gene is TRBJ1-2, the V gene TRBV18; D is possibly TRBD1 (6 bases). This CDR3 has 14 residues. CDR1 and CDR2 from the germline V gene are KGHSH and LQKENI. V was cut by 3 bases and J by 2 bases, with 10 bases left in between. CDR3 sequence: CASSPDSTNYGYTF. The DNA of the CDR3 is TGTGCCAGCTCACCGGACAGTACCAACTATGGCTACACCTTC.

The genes are TRBV7-9 and TRBJ1-2; D might be TRBD1 (5 bases). CDR3 length: 13 residues. Germline lookup yields CDR1 SEHNR and CDR2 FQNEAQ (reference sequence). Trimming stripped 5 bases from V and 4 bases from J, with 11 bases between. Here the CDR3 reads CASSERQTYGYTF. In DNA, the CDR3 is TGTGCCAGCAGCGAAAGACAGACCTATGGCTACACCTTC.

This CDR3 is CASSEARGGHEQYF. CDR3 nucleotides: TGTGCCAGCAGTGAGGCCAGGGGTGGGCACGAGCAGTACTTC. The rearrangement joins TRBV2 to TRBJ2-7; a possible D gene is TRBD1 (6 bases). Trimming cost V 3 bases and J 5 bases, with 14 bases left between them. Germline V gene data show CDR1 as SNHLY and CDR2 as FYNNEI. This CDR3 has 14 amino acids.

The V gene is TRBV5-1, the J gene TRBJ2-7; the D is unclear. Trimming took off 0 bases at V and 0 bases at J, with 16 bases between the two ends. Germline CDR1 reads SGHRS; CDR2 reads YFSETQ. The CDR3 has 17 residues. CDR3 amino acids: CASSLAGAPTGSYEQYF. In DNA, the CDR3 is TGCGCCAGCAGCTTGGCTGGAGCGCCGACGGGCTCCTACGAGCAGTACTTC. Looking up the rest from reference TRBV5-1 and TRBJ2-7 gives the full variable domain: KAGVTQTPRYLIKTRGQQVTLSCSPISGHRSVSWYQQTPGQGLQFLFEYFSETQRNKGNFPGRFSGRQFSNSRSEMNVSTLELGDSALYLCASSLAGAPTGSYEQYFGPGTRLTVT.